These 21 T cell receptor beta chains share one sample of origin, sequenced in a study of cytomegalovirus exposure and HLA in healthy donors. Primers for the PCR totalled 60 Vbeta and 13 Jbeta. TCRdb's copy holds only in-frame clones and misses some; the assay was immunoSEQ multiplex PCR. The table lists 200,000 to 250,000 clones, around 78% of them singletons, with about 0.47% in the top ten. Sequenced sample: PBMCs. These receptors came from a boy aged 5-17 years in good health and CMV-seronegative.

This chain uses TRBV7-7 with TRBJ2-3; TRBD2 is a possible D gene (7 bases). V was cut by 5 bases and J by 0 bases, with 15 bases left in between. The CDR3 has 16 residues. CDR1 SSHAT and CDR2 FNYEAQ come from the germline V gene (reference sequence). CDR3 DNA: TGTGCCAGCAGCCCCGAGGGGGGGTCTAGCACAGATACGCAGTATTTT. Translation: CASSPEGGSSTDTQYF.

The sample holds a few counts of this clone. This chain joins TRBV6-5 and TRBJ1-2; D is perhaps TRBD1 (5 bases). This CDR3 spans 14 amino acids. Germline V gene lookup returns CDR1 MNHEY and CDR2 SVGAGI. The ends were cut back, 0 bases at V and 4 bases at J, with 9 bases in the middle. The CDR3 is CASSYSGGTYGYTF. In DNA, the CDR3 is TGTGCCAGCAGTTACTCGGGAGGGACCTATGGCTACACCTTC.

The chain joins TRBV18 to TRBJ1-1; 10 bases are shared with TRBD1. J was trimmed by 5 bases and V by 3 bases; bases with no gene match: 6. The V gene's germline CDR1 is KGHSH and CDR2 LQKENI. This CDR3 spans 15 amino acids. In DNA, the CDR3 is TGTGCCAGCTCACCCGGGACAGGGGCGGGAACTGAAGCTTTCTTT. It encodes CASSPGTGAGTEAFF. Full variable domain (rest looked up from reference TRBV18 and TRBJ1-1): NAGVMQNPRHLVRRRGQEARLRCSPMKGHSHVYWYRQLPEEGLKFMVYLQKENIIDESGMPKERFSAEFPKEGPSILRIQQVVRGDSAAYFCASSPGTGAGTEAFFGQGTRLTVV.

The chain uses TRBV6-5 and TRBJ1-2, with D hard to call. V was cut by 5 bases and J by 3 bases, with 7 bases left in between. The CDR3 is made up of 12 amino acids. Germline-derived CDR1 and CDR2 are MNHEY and SVGAGI. The CDR3 loop reads CASSRTDYGYTF. The CDR3 DNA sequence: TGTGCCAGCAGTAGAACAGACTATGGCTACACCTTC.

The V and J genes are TRBV12-5 and TRBJ2-3, with 7 bases identical to TRBD1. Germline-derived CDR1 and CDR2 are LGHNT and FRNRAP. CDR3 length: 17 residues. V lost 2 bases and J lost 0; bases outside the gene matches: 8. The CDR3, as DNA: TGTGCTAGTGGTTTGTCCTACACACAGGGGAGCACAGATACGCAGTATTTT. Translation: CASGLSYTQGSTDTQYF.

This sequence joins TRBV4-1 and TRBJ2-7; 8 nucleotides agree with TRBD2. Germline V CDR1 and CDR2: MGHRA, YSYEKL. This CDR3 has 16 residues. V lost 1 base, J lost 4 bases, and 9 bases stayed unmatched. The CDR3 is CASSQATSGSMYEQYF. CDR3 bases: TGCGCCAGCAGCCAAGCGACCAGCGGGAGTATGTACGAGCAGTACTTC.

This chain uses TRBV7-9 with TRBJ2-6, with 7 bases identical to TRBD1. Germline V gives CDR1 SEHNR, CDR2 FQNEAQ (reference sequence). This CDR3 has 16 residues. Trimming at V came to 5 bases and at J to 2 bases, leaving 6 bases not matched to a gene. The CDR3 nucleotides are TGTGCCAGCAGCACACACAGGGGAGCTGGGGCCAACGTCCTGACTTTC. It yields the protein CASSTHRGAGANVLTF.

The chain combines TRBV2 with TRBJ1-2, with D perhaps TRBD1 (6 bases). With 1 base removed from V and 4 bases from J, the gap between germline ends came to 13 bases. Germline V gene sequence: CDR1 SNHLY, CDR2 FYNNEI. This CDR3 has 15 amino acids. The CDR3 nucleotides read TGTGCCAGCAGTGAAGGATTGGGGGCGACCTATGGCTACACCTTC. Protein product: CASSEGLGATYGYTF. The full variable domain, completed using reference TRBV2 and TRBJ1-2, is EPEVTQTPSHQVTQMGQEVILRCVPISNHLYFYWYRQILGQKVEFLVSFYNNEISEKSEIFDDQFSVERPDGSNFTLKIRSTKLEDSAMYFCASSEGLGATYGYTFGSGTRLTVV.

The rearrangement joins TRBV25-1 to TRBJ1-6; 7 bases agree with TRBD1. This CDR3 spans 15 amino acids. CDR1 and CDR2 from the germline V gene are MGHDK and SYGVNS. J was trimmed by 7 bases and V by 1 base; bases with no gene match: 4. The CDR3 nucleotides are TGTGCCAGCAGTGAATTTTCAGGGGGAAATTCACCCCTCCACTTT. Translating gives CASSEFSGGNSPLHF.

This clone has a handful of counts. This sequence joins TRBV7-9 and TRBJ1-2; 7 bases match TRBD1. CDR3 size: 17 residues. Trimming removed 0 bases from V and 0 bases from J; junction bases left unmatched: 7. Germline V gene sequence: CDR1 SEHNR, CDR2 FQNEAQ (reference sequence). CDR3 coding DNA: TGTGCCAGCAGCTTAGCCCTTAGAGGACAGGCTAACTATGGCTACACCTTC. It specifies CASSLALRGQANYGYTF.

This clone turned up a few times. The chain couples TRBV6-1 to TRBJ2-7; a weak D match, TRBD2 (5 bases). Germline loops: CDR1 MNHNS, CDR2 SASEGT. The CDR3 extends over 13 amino acids. V lost 2 bases and J lost 9, with 14 bases in between. The CDR3: CASSESGSSTQYF. CDR3 DNA: TGTGCCAGCAGTGAATCGGGGTCTTCCACGCAGTACTTC.

The table lists this clone with a count of one. The CDR3 DNA is TGCGCCAGCAGCTTGGCCGGGCGCGGGGGGCCGCAGTACTTC. Its translation: CASSLAGRGGPQYF. The chain has TRBV5-1 and TRBJ2-5, with TRBD2 matching over 8 bases. CDR3 length equals 14 residues. CDR1 and CDR2 from the germline V gene are SGHRS and YFSETQ. V lost 0 bases to trimming and J lost 11 bases; unmatched junction nucleotides: 9.

This clone was counted once. The chain carries TRBV7-6 and TRBJ2-1; 9 bases match TRBD2. In germline, CDR1 is SGHVS, CDR2 FNYEAQ. The CDR3 covers 16 residues. Germline trimming cut 5 bases from V and 2 bases from J; bases unmatched to any gene: 7. The CDR3 nucleotides are TGTGCCAGCAGCGTAAAGCGGGGGGAGACCTACAATGAGCAGTTCTTC. This sequence encodes CASSVKRGETYNEQFF.

The rearrangement uses TRBV9 and TRBJ2-7; D is unclear. Trimming stripped 6 bases from V and 4 bases from J, with 11 bases between. This CDR3 spans 12 amino acids. Germline V gene lookup returns CDR1 SGDLS and CDR2 YYNGEE. The CDR3 here is CASTYPIYEQYF. DNA of the CDR3: TGTGCCAGCACCTACCCGATTTACGAGCAGTACTTC.

V usage is TRBV5-6 and J usage is TRBJ1-2; TRBD1 matches 8 bases. Per germline, CDR1 SGHDT and CDR2 YYEEEE. The junction had 5 bases not matched to a gene; V was cut back by 0 bases and J by 4 bases. The CDR3 is made up of 15 amino acids. In DNA, the CDR3 is TGTGCCAGCAGCTTGGCCGGGACAGGAGTCTATGGCTACACCTTC. Translated: CASSLAGTGVYGYTF.

The chain uses TRBV7-4 and TRBJ1-3; 10 positions match TRBD1. With V trimmed by 4 bases and J by 3 bases, 6 bases remained unmatched. This CDR3 spans 16 amino acids. CDR1 and CDR2 from the germline V gene are SGHVT and SQSDAQ. Here the CDR3 DNA reads TGTGCCAGCAGCTCTCCGGGACAGGGGAGTGGAAACACCATATATTTT. Translated: CASSSPGQGSGNTIYF.

The chain recombines TRBV5-4 with TRBJ2-5, with 8 bases identical to TRBD2. This CDR3 spans 17 amino acids. CDR1 is SGHNT and CDR2 is YYREEE in the germline V gene (reference sequence). V lost 3 bases, J lost 4 bases, and 14 bases stayed unmatched. DNA for the CDR3: TGTGCCAGCAGCTCCCGGGGTAGCGGGATCCCTCGAGAGACCCAGTACTTC. Translation gives CASSSRGSGIPRETQYF.

V gene TRBV6-6 combines with J gene TRBJ2-7; no clear D gene. The CDR3 loop spans 16 amino acids. The germline V gene has CDR1 MNHNY and CDR2 SVGAGI (reference sequence). V lost 4 bases to trimming and J lost 3 bases, with 19 bases between them. The CDR3 DNA reads as TGTGCCAGCAGTTCTGACTTGCAGAACCCCCTCTACGAGCAGTACTTC. Encoded protein: CASSSDLQNPLYEQYF.

This chain joins TRBV27 and TRBJ1-1; 7 nucleotides align to TRBD1. The trim removed 5 bases at V and 3 bases at J, leaving 9 bases unmatched. In germline, CDR1 is MNHEY, CDR2 SMNVEV (reference sequence). The CDR3 runs to 15 residues. DNA of the CDR3: TGTGCCAGCAGTCCCCGACAGGGATGGGACACTGAAGCTTTCTTT. Translating it yields CASSPRQGWDTEAFF.

In its sample, this clone was seen once. The rearrangement links TRBV11-3 to TRBJ2-7; weak D call: TRBD2 (5 bases). V dropped 5 bases and J dropped 4 bases, with 21 bases sitting between them. The CDR3 runs 16 residues. Germline-derived CDR1 and CDR2 are SGHNT and YENEEA. CDR3 residues: CASSAKTGLADYEQYF. DNA of the CDR3: TGTGCCAGCAGCGCGAAAACCGGGCTAGCTGATTACGAGCAGTACTTC.

This chain links TRBV4-2 with TRBJ2-7; 11 bases are shared with TRBD2. CDR3 length: 16 residues. V lost 0 bases to trimming and J lost 2 bases; unmatched junction nucleotides: 3. Germline V gives CDR1 LGHNA, CDR2 YNFKEQ. For the CDR3, the DNA is TGTGCCAGCAGCCAAGATGGGACTAGCGGCACCTACGAGCAGTACTTC. Encoded protein: CASSQDGTSGTYEQYF.